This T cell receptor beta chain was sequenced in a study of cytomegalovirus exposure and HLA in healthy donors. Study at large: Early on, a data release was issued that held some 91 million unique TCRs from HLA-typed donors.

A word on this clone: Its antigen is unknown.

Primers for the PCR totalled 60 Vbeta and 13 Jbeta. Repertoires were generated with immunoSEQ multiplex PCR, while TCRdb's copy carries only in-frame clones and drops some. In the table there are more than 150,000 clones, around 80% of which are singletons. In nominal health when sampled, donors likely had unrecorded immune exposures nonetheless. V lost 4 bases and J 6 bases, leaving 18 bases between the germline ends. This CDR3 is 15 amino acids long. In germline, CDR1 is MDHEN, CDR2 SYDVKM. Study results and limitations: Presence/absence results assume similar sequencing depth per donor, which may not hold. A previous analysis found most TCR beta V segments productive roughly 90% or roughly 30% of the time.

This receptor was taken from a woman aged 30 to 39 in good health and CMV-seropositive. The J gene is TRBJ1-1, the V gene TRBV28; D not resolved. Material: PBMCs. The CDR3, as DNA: TGTGCCAGCAGTTCCTCCCGAGGGTGGTTGTCTGAAGCTTTCTTT. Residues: CASSSSRGWLSEAFF.